These 13 T cell receptor beta chains were all obtained from the same sample, sequenced in a study of naive and memory T cell subsets. An equimolar mix of two oligonucleotides served as the beta constant-region primer for TRBC1 and TRBC2. Four rounds of PCR amplified the ligated cDNA using nested alpha and beta constant-region primers plus SP2. TCRdb reanalysed the UMI-ligation and nested PCR reads using MiXCR and keeps one entry per CDR3 protein. Among 95,000 to 150,000 distinct CDR3 sequences listed, around a third were seen once. Specimen: central memory CD4+ T cells from blood. The receptors were gathered from a human donor in good health.

The V gene is TRBV28, the J gene TRBJ2-1, with 9 nucleotides matching TRBD2. V lost 4 bases to trimming and J lost 10 bases; unmatched junction nucleotides: 14. CDR1 and CDR2 (germline): MDHEN, SYDVKM. This CDR3 is 16 amino acids long. For the CDR3, the DNA is TGTGCCAGCAGTTATCGTAGTGGAGCGGGAGGAAGGGAGCAGTTCTTC. This gives the protein CASSYRSGAGGREQFF. Together with reference TRBV28 and TRBJ2-1, the CDR3 gives the full variable domain: DVKVTQSSRYLVKRTGEKVFLECVQDMDHENMFWYRQDPGLGLRLIYFSYDVKMKEKGDIPEGYSVSREKKERFSLILESASTNQTSMYLCASSYRSGAGGREQFFGPGTRLTVL.

The chain joins TRBV19 to TRBJ2-1; 9 bases are shared with TRBD1. In germline, CDR1 is LNHDA, CDR2 SQIVND (reference sequence). J lost 4 bases, V lost 3 bases, and 7 bases had no gene match. There are 16 residues in the CDR3. The CDR3 DNA follows: TGTGCCAGTAGTATCTCCCACGGGACAGGGTACAATGAGCAGTTCTTC. The encoded protein is CASSISHGTGYNEQFF. The full variable domain, rest sourced from reference TRBV19 and TRBJ2-1, is DGGITQSPKYLFRKEGQNVTLSCEQNLNHDAMYWYRQDPGQGLRLIYYSQIVNDFQKGDIAEGYSVSREKKESFPLTVTSAQKNPTAFYLCASSISHGTGYNEQFFGPGTRLTVL.

This clonotype was recorded a few times. V gene TRBV2 combines with J gene TRBJ2-1; 9 bases are a match to TRBD1. The trim removed 6 bases at V and 7 bases at J, leaving 4 bases unmatched. The CDR3 has 13 residues. Germline CDR1 and CDR2: SNHLY and FYNNEI. CDR3 sequence (DNA): TGTGCCAGCAGGGGGACAGGGACGAATGAGCAGTTCTTC. It yields the protein CASRGTGTNEQFF.

This chain uses TRBV5-1 with TRBJ2-7, with D unresolved. The CDR3 spans 14 residues. Trimming pared 0 bases from V and 0 bases from J, leaving 7 bases between. Germline V gene sequence: CDR1 SGHRS, CDR2 YFSETQ. The CDR3 spells CASSLEALSYEQYF. The CDR3 nucleotides are TGCGCCAGCAGCTTGGAGGCACTCTCCTACGAGCAGTACTTC.

A few counts support this clonotype. The chain is built from TRBV28 and TRBJ2-7; 7 nucleotides agree with TRBD1. The CDR3 covers 12 residues. Germline V lookup: CDR1 MDHEN, CDR2 SYDVKM. V gave up 6 bases and J gave up 11 bases; unmatched junction bases: 10. This chain's CDR3 is CASSRTGFMKYF. The CDR3 nucleotides read TGTGCCAGCAGCCGGACAGGCTTCATGAAGTACTTC.

This clonotype was counted a few times. An end of the junction differs from the germline gene, which may be a read error. V is TRBV29-1 and J is TRBJ1-5; 8 bases are a match to TRBD1. CDR3 length: 14 residues. The germline V gene has CDR1 SQVTM and CDR2 ANQGSEA. CDR3 DNA: TGCAGCGTCGGGTACGCAGGGGGCAACCAGCCCCAGCATTTT. Translated: CSVGYAGGNQPQHF. The full variable domain, in which reference TRBV29-1 and TRBJ1-5 provide the parts outside the CDR3, is SAVISQKPSRDICQRGTSLTIQCQVDSQVTMMFWYRQQPGQSLTLIATANQGSEATYESGFVIDKFPISRPNLTFSTLTVSNMSPEDSSIYLCSVGYAGGNQPQHFGDGTRLSIL.

The V gene is TRBV6-5, the J gene TRBJ1-2, with D unclear. CDR3 length: 15 residues. Per the germline V gene, CDR1 is MNHEY and CDR2 is SVGAGI. Trimming took off 0 bases at V and 6 bases at J, with 14 bases between the two ends. As DNA, the CDR3 is TGTGCCAGCAGTTACTCGGGCGCGTTCCGAAATGGCTACACCTTC. This codes for CASSYSGAFRNGYTF.

The chain's CDR3 is CANSLSGLAGTEQFF. CDR3 sequence (DNA): TGTGCCAACAGCCTATCAGGGCTAGCGGGCACTGAGCAGTTCTTC. The V and J genes are TRBV10-3 and TRBJ2-1; TRBD2 matches at 8 bases. Looked up from germline, CDR1 is ENHRY and CDR2 is SYGVKD. The CDR3 extends over 15 amino acids. V lost 10 bases and J lost 9; bases outside the gene matches: 17.

This clonotype was counted a few times. V usage is TRBV29-1 and J usage is TRBJ2-1; tentative D call: TRBD2 (6 bases). V lost 5 bases and J lost 0, with 14 bases in between. The germline V gene encodes CDR1 SQVTM and CDR2 ANQGSEA. This CDR3 is 15 amino acids long. The CDR3 DNA reads TGCAGCGTTTCCGGGGGTTTGGCCTCCTACAATGAGCAGTTCTTC. This gives the protein CSVSGGLASYNEQFF.

This clonotype was counted only a few times. The chain is built from TRBV12-3 or TRBV12-4 and TRBJ1-5; D might be TRBD1 (5 bases). The CDR3 length is 14 residues. V lost 3 bases to trimming and J lost 2 bases, with 8 bases between them. The CDR3 loop is CASSFMGGNQPQHF. CDR3 DNA sequence: TGTGCCAGCAGTTTCATGGGGGGCAATCAGCCCCAGCATTTT.

The chain has TRBV20-1 and TRBJ1-2; D is unclear. Germline-derived CDR1 and CDR2 are DFQATT and SNEGSKA (reference sequence). The CDR3 runs to 11 residues. V was pared by 3 bases and J by 5 bases, with 7 bases between. The CDR3 reads CSASQLYGYTF. The CDR3 nucleotides read TGCAGTGCTAGCCAGCTGTATGGCTACACCTTC.

This clonotype has just a few counts. The genes are TRBV28 and TRBJ2-6; the D gene is possibly TRBD2 (5 bases). Trimming removed 3 bases from V and 2 bases from J, with 8 bases in between. This CDR3 has 15 amino acids. Germline V gene lookup returns CDR1 MDHEN and CDR2 SYDVKM. In DNA, the CDR3 is TGTGCCAGCAGTTTTGAGGGAACTGGGGCCAACGTCCTGACTTTC. This codes for CASSFEGTGANVLTF.

This chain connects TRBV6-5 to TRBJ1-1; maybe TRBD1 (6 bases). The germline V gene encodes CDR1 MNHEY and CDR2 SVGAGI. V gave up 2 bases and J gave up 6 bases, with 7 bases separating them. The CDR3 length is 12 residues. The CDR3 protein is CASSYNRAEAFF. In DNA form, the CDR3 reads TGTGCCAGCAGTTACAACAGGGCTGAAGCTTTCTTT.